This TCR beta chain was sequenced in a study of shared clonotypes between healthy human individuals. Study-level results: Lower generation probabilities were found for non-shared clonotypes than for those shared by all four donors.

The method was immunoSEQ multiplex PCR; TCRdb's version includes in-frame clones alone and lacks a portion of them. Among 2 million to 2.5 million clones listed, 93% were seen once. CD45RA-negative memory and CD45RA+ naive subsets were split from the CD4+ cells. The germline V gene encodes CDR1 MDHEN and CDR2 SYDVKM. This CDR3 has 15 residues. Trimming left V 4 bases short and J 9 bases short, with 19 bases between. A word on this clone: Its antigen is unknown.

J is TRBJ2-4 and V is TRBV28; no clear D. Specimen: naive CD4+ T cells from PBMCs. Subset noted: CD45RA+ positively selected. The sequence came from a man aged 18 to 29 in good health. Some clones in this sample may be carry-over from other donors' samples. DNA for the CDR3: TGTGCCAGCAGTTATCCCCTGCCCCAAGGTAGCATTCAGTACTTC. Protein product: CASSYPLPQGSIQYF.